This T cell receptor (beta chain) originates from a study of shared T cell receptors in the human thymus. The repertoire was sequenced with immunoSEQ multiplex PCR; TCRdb's copy has only in-frame clones and lacks some. The repertoire holds 500,000 to 750,000 clones, with around 89% as singletons. The length of the CDR3 is 17 residues. From germline, CDR1 is SGHNT and CDR2 YENEEA. With V trimmed by 0 bases and J by 2 bases, 5 bases remained unmatched. These same data were also listed under a study on human thymus T cells. That source adds: During corrective heart surgery, resections were taken, and the thymus tissue came from them. A high degree of thymic repertoire overlap among unrelated individuals was reported in related research.

The source material was thymocytes. The chain carries TRBV11-3 and TRBJ1-3; 9 bases align to TRBD1. This receptor was taken from a boy under three years old with a congenital heart defect. The CDR3 is CASSLDGTGITGNTIYF. The DNA for the CDR3 is TGTGCCAGCAGCTTAGATGGGACAGGGATAACTGGAAACACCATATATTTT.